These T cell receptor beta chains were read from a single sample in a study of T-cell memory formation after mild COVID-19. TCRdb re-derived calls from the 5' RACE reads in MiXCR, one entry per CDR3 protein. The repertoire includes 350,000 to 500,000 distinct CDR3 sequences, about a sixth of them detected once, and under 25% sits in the top ten. The sequenced sample was PBMCs or a T cell subset sorted from them (not recorded which). These receptors came from a man younger than 35 who had mild COVID-19 (a few samples of this study predate the infection). Cell type and time point are not known. Each CDR3 is given with its conserved first and last residue. A D gene is named only where the DNA matches it firmly. Some rows mark clone size as missing; the rest say once, few, many or name a class of expanded clone.

-	TRBV5-1	-	TRBJ2-3	TGCGCCAGCAGCGGGGGCAGTACTAGCACAGATACGCAGTATTTT	CASSGGSTSTDTQYF
-	TRBV28	few	TRBJ2-5	TGTGCCAGCAGTTTAGATAGCGGTCTTCACGGGTTAGAGACCCAGTACTTC	CASSLDSGLHGLETQYF
TRBD1	TRBV9	-	TRBJ1-1	TGTGCCAGCAGTCCAGAGGGATCGGGAGGACAGGGCCTTGAAGCTTTCTTT	CASSPEGSGGQGLEAFF
TRBD2	TRBV29-1	few	TRBJ2-7	TGCAGCGCCGGGACTACCTCCTACGAGCAGTACTTC	CSAGTTSYEQYF
-	TRBV7-2	-	TRBJ2-5	TGTGCCAGCAGCTTAGACTGGGGGATCATAAAGACCCAGTACTTC	CASSLDWGIIKTQYF
TRBD1	TRBV7-7	few	TRBJ2-1	TGTGCTAGCAGCCGGGACAGGAGCCACAATGAGCAGTTCTTC	CASSRDRSHNEQFF
-	TRBV7-9	many	TRBJ1-3	TGTGCCAGCAGCTTAGCAGGACAGTCCTCTGGAAACACCATATATTTT	CASSLAGQSSGNTIYF
TRBD1	TRBV12-3/TRBV12-4	-	TRBJ2-2	TGTGCCAGCAATCCCATGACAGGGGGCGGTAGAACCGCCGCCGGGGAGCTGTTTTTT	CASNPMTGGGRTAAGELFF
TRBD1	TRBV6-2/TRBV6-3	-	TRBJ1-5	TGTGCCAGCAGTTACAGGGGGCCCGGCAATCAGCCCCAGCATTTT	CASSYRGPGNQPQHF
-	TRBV24-1	-	TRBJ2-5	TGTGCCACCAGTACCACTGGCGGGGGCCTCCAAGAGACCCAGTACTTC	CATSTTGGGLQETQYF
-	TRBV4-2	-	TRBJ2-2	TGTGCCAGCAGACAAGGGGTACCAGACCGTTGGGCCGGGGAGCTGTTTTTT	CASRQGVPDRWAGELFF
-	TRBV5-6	few	TRBJ2-1	TGTGCCAGCAGCTCCTCCGGGGGTCGGAATGAGCAGTTCTTC	CASSSSGGRNEQFF
-	TRBV4-1	-	TRBJ1-1	TGCGCCAGCAGCCAACCTGGGATCGGCGAGACTGAAGCTTTCTTT	CASSQPGIGETEAFF
-	TRBV9	-	TRBJ2-7	TGTGCCAGCAGCGTTCTGGCAGGGTCTACCTACGAGCAGTACTTC	CASSVLAGSTYEQYF
-	TRBV2	few	TRBJ2-5	TGTGCCAGCAGTGGGGACTCGGGGACCCAGTACTTC	CASSGDSGTQYF
TRBD2	TRBV20-1	few	TRBJ2-5	TGCAGTGCCCTCATTGGGCGGGGGGAGACCCAGTACTTC	CSALIGRGETQYF
-	TRBV29-1	few	TRBJ1-1	TGCAGCGTTATGTTGGGTATGAACACTGAAGCTTTCTTT	CSVMLGMNTEAFF
-	TRBV3-1	-	TRBJ2-7	TGTGCCAGCAGCCAAGGTAGGAGGATGACGCTTTCGGGCGAGCAGTACTTC	CASSQGRRMTLSGEQYF
TRBD1	TRBV15	-	TRBJ1-1	TGTGCCACACAGGACAGGGAGGCGAACACTGAAGCTTTCTTT	CATQDREANTEAFF
TRBD2	TRBV28	-	TRBJ2-3	TGTGCCAGCAGCCTATGGGGTAGCGGGGGTGGATCAGATACGCAGTATTTT	CASSLWGSGGGSDTQYF
-	TRBV27	-	TRBJ1-5	TGTGCCAGCACCCCCACGGGGGGGAATCAGCCCCAGCATTTT	CASTPTGGNQPQHF
TRBD1	TRBV12-3/TRBV12-4	few	TRBJ1-4	TGTGCCAGCAGCCAATCCTGGACAGGGAAAAATGAAAAACTGTTTTTT	CASSQSWTGKNEKLFF
-	TRBV7-2	many	TRBJ2-7	TGTGCCAGCAGCCCTGCCAGGGCCCCCTACGAGCAGTACTTC	CASSPARAPYEQYF
-	TRBV7-3	few	TRBJ2-3	TGTGCCAGCAGCTTAACTAAGGAAGATACGCAGTATTTT	CASSLTKEDTQYF
-	TRBV29-1	many	TRBJ2-1	TGCAGCGTTGAAGATCTGGGGGGCTCCAGCTCCTACAATGAGCAGTTCTTC	CSVEDLGGSSSYNEQFF
TRBD2	TRBV7-2	few	TRBJ2-3	TGTGCCAGCAGCCTTGGACTAGAGGTAGATACGCAGTATTTT	CASSLGLEVDTQYF
-	TRBV20-1	few	TRBJ1-2	TGCAGTGCCCAGACCGATTATGGCTACACCTTC	CSAQTDYGYTF
-	TRBV7-2	many	TRBJ1-6	TGTGCCAGCAGCGTAGGAGGGGGAATCCCCCCCCTCCACTTT	CASSVGGGIPPLHF
TRBD2	TRBV6-2/TRBV6-3	-	TRBJ2-1	TGTGCCAGCAGTTACCGGCTAGCGGGGGCGAATGAGCAGTTCTTC	CASSYRLAGANEQFF
-	TRBV5-1	many	TRBJ2-2	TGCGCCAGCAGCTTGGAGTCCCAGGTATCGTCCGGGGAGCTGTTTTTT	CASSLESQVSSGELFF
-	TRBV27	-	TRBJ2-6	TGTGCCAGCAGTTTTCTGGGGGCTGGGGCCAACGTCCTGACTTTC	CASSFLGAGANVLTF
-	TRBV5-4	-	TRBJ1-2	TGTGCCAGCAGCTTGGGTTTCGACGGACGGCGGGCGCGCTATGGCTACACCTTC	CASSLGFDGRRARYGYTF
-	TRBV29-1	-	TRBJ1-1	TGCAGCGTTGAATGGGGCCTTCAGCGGGCTGAAGCTTTCTTT	CSVEWGLQRAEAFF
-	TRBV2	-	TRBJ2-1	TGTGCCAACCAGAAGGGACGGGGGGCCGGGAATGAGCAGTTCTTC	CANQKGRGAGNEQFF